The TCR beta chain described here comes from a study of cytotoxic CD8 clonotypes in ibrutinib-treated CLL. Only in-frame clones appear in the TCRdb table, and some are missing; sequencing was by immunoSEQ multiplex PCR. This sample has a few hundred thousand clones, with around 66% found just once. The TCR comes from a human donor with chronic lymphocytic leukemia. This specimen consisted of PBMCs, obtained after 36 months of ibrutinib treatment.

For the CDR3, the DNA is TGTGCCAGCAGTGAAGCCTGGATGGTAACCACGACCCGAAACACCATATATTTT. Residues: CASSEAWMVTTTRNTIYF. The gene calls are TRBV2 and TRBJ1-3; D is uncertain. CDR3 length: 18 amino acids. Deletions cut 0 bases from V and 5 bases from J, with 20 bases between. Per the germline V gene, CDR1 is SNHLY and CDR2 is FYNNEI.